This T cell receptor beta chain is drawn from a study of blood T cell repertoires in COVID-19. Study overall: Italy, Spain and the United States were the sources of the convalescent and acute COVID-19 samples.

The V gene's germline CDR1 is MGHRA and CDR2 YSYEKL. Trimming removed 4 bases at V and 4 bases at J, with 8 bases between. The CDR3 covers 13 residues. Sequencing used immunoSEQ multiplex PCR; TCRdb keeps in-frame clones, though not all of them. The data contain roughly 140,000 clones, roughly four fifths of them singletons. Recovery among Cohort 3 donors was established by two negative PCRs, clearance, or symptom resolution. Sample: PBMCs or T cells enriched from blood (not recorded which). V and J are TRBV4-1 and TRBJ1-5, with D unclear. The receptor comes from a middle-aged man who had recovered from COVID-19. CDR3: CASSLYNNQPQHF. The DNA of the CDR3 is TGCGCCAGCAGCCTCTATAATAATCAGCCCCAGCATTTT.